This T cell receptor beta chain was sequenced during a study of T-cell reconstitution after alpha-beta-depleted transplantation in children. Unique molecular identifiers featured in how the TCRbeta library was prepared. TCRdb re-analysed the PCR reads in MiXCR, keeping a single row per CDR3 protein. The sample has some 490,000 distinct CDR3 sequences; under 15% are singletons. The CDR3 is 13 residues long. Germline-derived CDR1 and CDR2 are SGHKS and YYEKEE (reference sequence). The V end lost 1 base, the J end lost 3 bases, and 7 bases lay between the germline ends. The sample consisted of PBMCs from the stem cell graft donor, taken from the stem cell graft. The rearrangement links TRBV5-5 to TRBJ1-2; D gene uncertain. The receptor was isolated from a human donor who donated a stem cell graft to a child with combined immunodeficiency. In nucleotides, the CDR3 is TGTGCCAGCAGCTTGAGGGCAGACTATGGCTACACCTTC. The encoded protein is CASSLRADYGYTF. Drawing the rest from reference TRBV5-5 and TRBJ1-2, the complete variable domain is DAGVTQSPTHLIKTRGQQVTLRCSPISGHKSVSWYQQVLGQGPQFIFQYYEKEERGRGNFPDRFSARQFPNYSSELNVNALLLGDSALYLCASSLRADYGYTFGSGTRLTVV.